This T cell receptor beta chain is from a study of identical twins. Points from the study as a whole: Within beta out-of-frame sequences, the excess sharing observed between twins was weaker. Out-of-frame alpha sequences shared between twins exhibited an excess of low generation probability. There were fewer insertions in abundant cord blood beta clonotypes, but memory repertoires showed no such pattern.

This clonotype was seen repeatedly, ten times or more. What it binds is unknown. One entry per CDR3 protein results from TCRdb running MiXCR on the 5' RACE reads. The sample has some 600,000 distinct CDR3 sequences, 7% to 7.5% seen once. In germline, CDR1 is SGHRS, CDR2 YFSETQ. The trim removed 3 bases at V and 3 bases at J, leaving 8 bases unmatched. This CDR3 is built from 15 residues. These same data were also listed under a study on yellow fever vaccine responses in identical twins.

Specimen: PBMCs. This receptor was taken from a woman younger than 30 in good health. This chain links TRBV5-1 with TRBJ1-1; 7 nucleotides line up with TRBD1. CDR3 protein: CASSWGDRLDTEAFF. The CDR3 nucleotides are TGCGCCAGCAGCTGGGGGGACAGACTCGACACTGAAGCTTTCTTT.